This T cell receptor (beta chain) comes out of a study of cytomegalovirus exposure and HLA in healthy donors. Study information: The Caucasian-associated ancestry cluster contained 81% of the roughly 370 genotyped donors. The study, taken as a whole, reports: A later analysis linked 15,000 to 20,000 TCR beta sequences to HLA alleles at 0.05 false discovery rate.

PCR employed 60 Vbeta and 13 Jbeta primers. Clones were read by immunoSEQ multiplex PCR, and TCRdb kept only the in-frame ones, dropping some. This specimen shows 75,000 to 95,000 clones; the ten leading clones hold roughly 5.1%. Remarks on this clone: Antigen specificity is unknown.

The sample was PBMCs. The sequence was collected from a man younger than 40 in good health and CMV-seronegative.

CDR3 coding DNA: TGCAGCGGGGAGGCAGGGTTCGGTGGCTACACCTTC. Its translation: CSGEAGFGGYTF. The J gene is TRBJ1-2, the V gene TRBV29-1; tentative D call: TRBD1 (5 bases). Germline V gives CDR1 SQVTM, CDR2 ANQGSEA. The V gene lost 7 bases and the J gene lost 7 bases, with 16 bases spanning the gap. The CDR3 is 12 amino acids.